This TCR beta chain was observed in a study of a mutant IDH1 vaccine in newly diagnosed glioma. Findings of the study overall: In 85% to 95% of patients, immune responses induced by the vaccine occurred.

About this clone itself: Its antigen is still unknown.

Indicated time point: baseline, week 1 (first vaccination visit). Treatment given: pre-vaccination baseline after standard-of-care therapy. Newly diagnosed WHO grade 3 or 4 IDH1-mutant, ATRX-lost astrocytomas were identified in the donors. The CDR3 consists of 10 residues. The germline CDR1 and CDR2 sequences are DFQATT and SNEGSKA (reference sequence). The V end lost 4 bases, the J end lost 7 bases, and 7 bases lay between the germline ends. The table came from immunoSEQ multiplex PCR; TCRdb's copy has only in-frame clones and leaves some out. The sample includes some 90,000 clones, around 79% seen only once; the top ten take less than 5.5%.

This receptor was identified in a man aged 40-50 years with glioma. Some clones in this sample may be carry-over from other donors' samples. Sequenced here: PBMCs, sampled from a glioma patient treated with radiotherapy, temozolomide or both. The chain couples TRBV20-1 to TRBJ1-2; D ambiguous. Written as DNA, the CDR3 is TGCAGTGCTACGGCGGGTGGCTACACCTTC. Residues: CSATAGGYTF.